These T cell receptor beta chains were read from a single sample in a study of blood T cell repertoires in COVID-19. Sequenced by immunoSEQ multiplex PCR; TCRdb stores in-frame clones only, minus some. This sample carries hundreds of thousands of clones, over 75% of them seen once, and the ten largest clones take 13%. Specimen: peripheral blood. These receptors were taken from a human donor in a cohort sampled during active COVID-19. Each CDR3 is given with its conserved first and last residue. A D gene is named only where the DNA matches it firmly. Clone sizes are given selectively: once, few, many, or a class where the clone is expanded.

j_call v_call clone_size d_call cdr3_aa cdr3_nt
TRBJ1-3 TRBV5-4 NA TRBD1 CASSPDRAGRNTIYF TGTGCCAGCAGCCCGGACAGGGCAGGGAGAAACACCATATATTTT
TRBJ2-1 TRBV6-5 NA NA CATGRGSYNEQFF TGTGCCACCGGAAGGGGGTCCTACAATGAGCAGTTCTTC
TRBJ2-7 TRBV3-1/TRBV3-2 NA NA CASSRGLTGGGGYEQYF TGTGCCAGCAGCCGGGGCCTAACAGGGGGAGGGGGTTACGAGCAGTACTTC
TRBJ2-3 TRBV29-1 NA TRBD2 CSIIGGGRAPDTQYF TGCAGTATAATAGGGGGCGGGAGGGCCCCAGATACGCAGTATTTT
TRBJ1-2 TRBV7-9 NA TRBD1 CASSSFRDSYGYTF TGTGCCAGCAGCTCTTTTCGGGACAGTTATGGCTACACCTTC
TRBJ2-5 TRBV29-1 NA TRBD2 CSVGVRGRLAGVQETQYF TGCAGCGTTGGGGTCAGGGGGCGGCTAGCGGGAGTCCAAGAGACCCAGTACTTC
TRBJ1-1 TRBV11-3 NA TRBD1 CASSPTGEETEAFF TGTGCCAGCAGCCCAACAGGGGAAGAGACTGAAGCTTTCTTT
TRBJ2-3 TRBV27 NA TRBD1 CASSLGQGADTQYF TGTGCCAGCAGTTTAGGACAGGGAGCCGATACGCAGTATTTT
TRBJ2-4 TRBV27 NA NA CASSIGRGGNIQYF TGTGCCAGCAGTATAGGCAGGGGCGGAAACATTCAGTACTTC
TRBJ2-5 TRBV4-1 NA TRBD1 CASSQPFSGTGSQETQYF TGCGCCAGCAGCCAACCATTCTCCGGGACAGGGTCCCAAGAGACCCAGTACTTC
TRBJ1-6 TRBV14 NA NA CASSQSGGSYNSPLHF TGTGCCAGCAGCCAATCCGGGGGCTCCTATAATTCACCCCTCCACTTT
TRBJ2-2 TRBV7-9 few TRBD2 CASSSTSEGTGELFF TGTGCCAGCAGCTCGACTAGCGAGGGCACCGGGGAGCTGTTTTTT
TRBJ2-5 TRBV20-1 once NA CSASEEETQYF TGCAGTGCTAGCGAAGAGGAGACCCAGTACTTC
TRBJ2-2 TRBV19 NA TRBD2 CASRMREWSTGELFF TGTGCCAGTAGGATGCGGGAGTGGAGCACCGGGGAGCTGTTTTTT
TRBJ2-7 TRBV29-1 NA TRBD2 CSVAHGASGNYEQYF TGCAGCGTTGCCCACGGGGCTAGCGGGAACTACGAGCAGTACTTC
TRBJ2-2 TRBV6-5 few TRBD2 CASRSGRRTGELFF TGTGCCAGCAGGAGCGGGAGACGGACCGGGGAGCTGTTTTTT
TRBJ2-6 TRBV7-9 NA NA CASSLRRGVFGANVLTF TGTGCCAGCAGCTTAAGACGCGGTGTGTTTGGGGCCAACGTCCTGACTTTC
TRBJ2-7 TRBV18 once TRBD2 CASSPQGLAGGGRHEQYF TGTGCCAGCTCGCCCCAAGGGCTAGCGGGAGGCGGCAGACACGAGCAGTACTTC